One and the same sample provided the 10 T cell receptor beta chains below, sequenced in a study of T-cell reconstitution after alpha-beta-depleted transplantation in children. The library targeted TCRbeta and was prepared with unique molecular identifiers. From the PCR reads, TCRdb called clonotypes with MiXCR, one entry per CDR3 protein. In the table there are about 400,000 distinct CDR3 sequences, around 20% of which are singletons. Sequenced material: PBMCs from the stem cell graft donor, taken from the stem cell graft. The receptor source for this set is a human donor who donated a stem cell graft to a child with acute myeloid leukemia.

This clonotype appeared a few times. The chain recombines TRBV20-1 with TRBJ2-7; D ambiguous. V was clipped by 0 bases and J by 4 bases, with 7 bases between them. The length of the CDR3 is 12 residues. CDR1 is DFQATT, CDR2 SNEGSKA, per germline (reference sequence). DNA for the CDR3: TGCAGTGCTAGAGATCCGCGATACGAGCAGTACTTC. Translated, it gives CSARDPRYEQYF.

V is TRBV12-3 or TRBV12-4 and J is TRBJ2-3, with 7 bases aligning to TRBD1. CDR3 length: 17 residues. V was clipped by 5 bases and J by 0 bases; unmatched bases: 11. Here the CDR3 DNA reads TGTGCCAGCAGTCAATACTTTAGACAGGGAAGCACAGATACGCAGTATTTT. Protein product: CASSQYFRQGSTDTQYF.

This clonotype was detected many times. The V call is TRBV20-1, the J call TRBJ2-1; TRBD2 aligns across 7 bases. Germline V gene data show CDR1 as DFQATT and CDR2 as SNEGSKA (reference sequence). V shed 7 bases and J 1 base; nucleotides not matched to a gene: 1. CDR3 length: 12 amino acids. DNA for the CDR3: TGCAGTGAAGCGGGATCCTACAATGAGCAGTTCTTC. This gives the protein CSEAGSYNEQFF.

This rearrangement joins TRBV9 to TRBJ2-3, with TRBD2 as a possible D gene (6 bases). Per the germline V gene, CDR1 is SGDLS and CDR2 is YYNGEE. Trimming pared 0 bases from V and 5 bases from J, leaving 10 bases between. The CDR3 is 14 residues long. The CDR3: CASSVELARDTQYF. CDR3 nucleotides: TGTGCCAGCAGCGTAGAACTAGCAAGAGATACGCAGTATTTT. Together with reference TRBV9 and TRBJ2-3, the CDR3 gives the full variable domain: DSGVTQTPKHLITATGQRVTLRCSPRSGDLSVYWYQQSLDQGLQFLIQYYNGEERAKGNILERFSAQQFPDLHSELNLSSLELGDSALYFCASSVELARDTQYFGPGTRLTVL.

The sample holds a few counts of this clonotype. This chain uses TRBV6-1 with TRBJ1-2; D possibly corresponds to TRBD1 (6 bases). CDR3 size: 14 residues. Germline V gives CDR1 MNHNS, CDR2 SASEGT. Trimming left V 6 bases short and J 4 bases short, with 15 bases between. The CDR3 region is CASRETGDIYGYTF. The CDR3 DNA reads TGTGCCAGCAGGGAGACAGGAGATATCTATGGCTACACCTTC.

The chain uses TRBV25-1 and TRBJ2-7; no definite D call. The V gene lost 2 bases and the J gene lost 5 bases, with 7 bases spanning the gap. Germline V gene lookup returns CDR1 MGHDK and CDR2 SYGVNS. The CDR3 is 12 amino acids. DNA for the CDR3: TGTGCCAGCAGTGAACCAGGTAACGAGCAGTACTTC. As protein: CASSEPGNEQYF.

The chain joins TRBV15 to TRBJ2-5; unclear D gene. CDR1 LNHNV and CDR2 YYDKDF come from the germline V gene (reference sequence). This CDR3 spans 14 amino acids. Trimming removed 8 bases at V and 5 bases at J, with 18 bases between. CDR3 residues: CATSARNLGETQYF. The CDR3 nucleotides read TGTGCCACCTCCGCACGTAATTTGGGGGAGACCCAGTACTTC.

The chain carries TRBV3-1 and TRBJ2-1; 12 nucleotides match TRBD2. Per the germline V gene, CDR1 is LGHDT and CDR2 is YNNKEL (reference sequence). With 4 bases clipped from V and 4 bases from J, the junction kept 5 bases outside the gene matches. The CDR3 is 16 residues long. CDR3 protein: CASSPLTSGRYNEQFF. The CDR3 DNA reads TGTGCCAGCAGCCCTCTGACTAGCGGGAGATACAATGAGCAGTTCTTC.

This chain links TRBV24-1 with TRBJ2-7, with D perhaps assigned TRBD1 or TRBD2 (6 bases each). Germline values: CDR1 KGHDR, CDR2 SFDVKD. The length of the CDR3 is 14 residues. Trimming removed 4 bases from V and 7 bases from J, with 16 bases in between. CDR3 in amino acids: CATSDTGGLREQYF. CDR3 sequence (DNA): TGTGCCACCAGTGACACCGGGGGCCTAAGAGAGCAGTACTTC.

J is TRBJ2-3 and V is TRBV27, with a possible D match to TRBD2 (6 bases). Germline lookup yields CDR1 MNHEY and CDR2 SMNVEV (reference sequence). The ends were cut back, 3 bases at V and 6 bases at J, with 13 bases in the middle. This CDR3 is 14 amino acids long. The CDR3 nucleotides are TGTGCCAGCAGTTTGGGGGGTAGACTCGATACGCAGTATTTT. Its translation is CASSLGGRLDTQYF.